The rows below give T cell receptor beta chains drawn from one sample of a study of cytomegalovirus exposure and HLA in healthy donors. The data were produced by immunoSEQ multiplex PCR, yet TCRdb's version contains in-frame clones alone and is incomplete. The data hold 260,000 or so clones, with 90% observed a single time. The material sequenced was PBMCs. The receptors here all came from a woman between 25 and 40 years old in good health and CMV-seronegative. Both conserved end residues are part of each CDR3. D genes are given only for firm matches. The size field is filled for only some rows; it gives once, few, many or a size class.

d_call: .
v_call: TRBV28
clone_size: .
j_call: TRBJ2-7
cdr3_aa: CASSPDPGRSYEQYF
cdr3_nt: TGTGCCAGCAGTCCCGACCCGGGACGGAGCTACGAGCAGTACTTC

d_call: .
v_call: TRBV28
clone_size: .
j_call: TRBJ2-3
cdr3_aa: CASSYGGVLTDTQYF
cdr3_nt: TGTGCCAGCAGTTATGGGGGTGTATTGACAGATACGCAGTATTTT

d_call: .
v_call: TRBV2
clone_size: .
j_call: TRBJ1-5
cdr3_aa: CASRGVRGYNQPQHF
cdr3_nt: TGTGCCAGCAGAGGGGTCCGGGGATACAATCAGCCCCAGCATTTT

d_call: .
v_call: TRBV4-3
clone_size: .
j_call: TRBJ2-7
cdr3_aa: CASSQWGYEQYF
cdr3_nt: TGCGCCAGCAGCCAATGGGGATACGAGCAGTACTTC

d_call: .
v_call: TRBV19
clone_size: .
j_call: TRBJ1-3
cdr3_aa: CASMTGPTYSGNTIYF
cdr3_nt: TGTGCCAGCATGACAGGACCAACCTACTCTGGAAACACCATATATTTT

d_call: TRBD1
v_call: TRBV13
clone_size: .
j_call: TRBJ2-2
cdr3_aa: CASSRRTGLTGELFF
cdr3_nt: TGTGCCAGCAGCCGTCGGACAGGGCTGACCGGGGAGCTGTTTTTT

d_call: TRBD1
v_call: TRBV9
clone_size: .
j_call: TRBJ2-5
cdr3_aa: CASSGGQGEWETQYF
cdr3_nt: TGTGCCAGCAGCGGGGGACAGGGGGAGTGGGAGACCCAGTACTTC

d_call: TRBD1
v_call: TRBV28
clone_size: .
j_call: TRBJ1-5
cdr3_aa: CASSYRGGNQPQHF
cdr3_nt: TGTGCCAGCAGCTACAGGGGTGGCAATCAGCCCCAGCATTTT

d_call: TRBD2
v_call: TRBV4-3
clone_size: .
j_call: TRBJ2-7
cdr3_aa: CASSQVPSGSSYEQYF
cdr3_nt: TGCGCCAGCAGCCAGGTCCCTAGCGGGAGCTCCTACGAGCAGTACTTC

d_call: .
v_call: TRBV4-3
clone_size: once
j_call: TRBJ2-1
cdr3_aa: CASSQDRQGYNEQFF
cdr3_nt: TGCGCCAGCAGCCAAGACAGGCAGGGCTACAATGAGCAGTTCTTC

d_call: .
v_call: TRBV5-1
clone_size: .
j_call: TRBJ1-2
cdr3_aa: CASSLGTDLYGYTF
cdr3_nt: TGCGCCAGCAGCTTGGGGACGGACTTGTACGGCTACACCTTC

d_call: .
v_call: TRBV9
clone_size: .
j_call: TRBJ2-1
cdr3_aa: CASSLLGDEQFF
cdr3_nt: TGTGCCAGCAGCCTCCTTGGGGATGAGCAGTTCTTC

d_call: .
v_call: TRBV28
clone_size: .
j_call: TRBJ1-2
cdr3_aa: CASSPSGTDGYTF
cdr3_nt: TGTGCCAGCAGTCCCTCGGGCACGGATGGCTACACCTTC

d_call: .
v_call: TRBV19
clone_size: .
j_call: TRBJ2-7
cdr3_aa: CASSSRAAREQYF
cdr3_nt: TGTGCCAGTAGTTCCCGGGCGGCGAGGGAGCAGTACTTC

d_call: .
v_call: TRBV6-6
clone_size: once
j_call: TRBJ2-1
cdr3_aa: CASSHPLVGDEQFF
cdr3_nt: TGTGCCAGCAGCCACCCCCTAGTTGGGGATGAGCAGTTCTTC